Following are 12 T cell receptor beta chains from one sample sequenced in a study of T-cell memory formation after mild COVID-19. TCRdb itself ran the 5' RACE reads through MiXCR, one entry per CDR3 protein. The data contain fewer than 150,000 distinct CDR3 sequences, 14% of them seen just once; the ten biggest clones take up around 27%. The specimen was PBMCs or a T cell subset sorted from them (not recorded which). Source of these receptors: an adult woman who had mild COVID-19 (a few samples of this study predate the infection). Cell type and time point are not known.

The table lists this clonotype with a few counts. The rearrangement uses TRBV4-3 and TRBJ2-3; TRBD2 matches at 7 bases. Trimming at V came to 0 bases and at J to 1 base, leaving 10 bases not matched to a gene. The CDR3 is 18 amino acids. Germline-derived CDR1 and CDR2 are LGHNA and YSLEER. CDR3 nucleotides: TGCGCCAGCAGCCAAGAATCTGGAAGCGGGACCCGCACAGATACGCAGTATTTT. Its protein is CASSQESGSGTRTDTQYF.

This clonotype was seen many times. The chain couples TRBV20-1 to TRBJ2-3; possible D gene TRBD2, 5 bases. Germline V gene lookup returns CDR1 DFQATT and CDR2 SNEGSKA (reference sequence). There are 17 residues in the CDR3. Trimming removed 0 bases from V and 0 bases from J, with 16 bases in between. The CDR3 sequence is CSAREFASRTSTDTQYF. CDR3 bases: TGCAGTGCTAGAGAGTTCGCTAGCCGCACTAGCACAGATACGCAGTATTTT.

This clonotype occurred a few times. This chain uses TRBV4-1 with TRBJ2-7; 10 bases match TRBD1. This CDR3 contains 16 residues. V lost 4 bases, J lost 4 bases, and 10 bases stayed unmatched. Looked up from germline, CDR1 is MGHRA and CDR2 is YSYEKL. CDR3 loop: CASSPLGQGKIYEQYF. The CDR3 nucleotides read TGCGCCAGCAGCCCACTGGGACAGGGGAAAATATACGAGCAGTACTTC.

This clonotype was observed a handful of times. The chain joins TRBV27 to TRBJ2-7, with 7 bases lining up with TRBD1. CDR1 is MNHEY and CDR2 is SMNVEV in the germline V gene (reference sequence). V dropped 4 bases and J dropped 2; count of bases not matched to a gene: 11. CDR3 size: 16 residues. The CDR3 region has the DNA TGTGCCAGCAGTTCCCCAAGACAGGGATCCCCCTACGAGCAGTACTTC. Translation gives CASSSPRQGSPYEQYF.

There are a few counts of this clonotype. The chain is built from TRBV4-1 and TRBJ1-5; the match to TRBD1 covers 9 bases. The CDR3 contains 18 residues. Germline CDR1 reads MGHRA; CDR2 reads YSYEKL. V trimming: 3 bases; J trimming: 0 bases; junction bases outside the gene matches: 9. CDR3 bases: TGCGCCAGCAGCCAGACGGGACAGGGCCCTTATAGCAATCAGCCCCAGCATTTT. It translates to CASSQTGQGPYSNQPQHF.

This clonotype appeared a few times. This chain links TRBV7-9 with TRBJ2-3; D might be TRBD2 (5 bases). CDR3 length equals 17 residues. Germline V CDR1 and CDR2: SEHNR, FQNEAQ (reference sequence). Trimming cost V 2 bases and J 3 bases, with 18 bases left between them. The chain's CDR3 is CASSLNQRLAGTDTQYF. The CDR3 DNA follows: TGTGCCAGCAGCTTAAACCAGCGGCTAGCCGGGACAGATACGCAGTATTTT.

The V gene is TRBV7-2, the J gene TRBJ2-5; D ambiguous. Germline V lookup: CDR1 SGHTA, CDR2 FQGNSA. V was clipped by 2 bases and J by 3 bases, with 16 bases between them. This CDR3 comprises 16 residues. CDR3 amino acids: CASSLSPLFPEETQYF. DNA of the CDR3: TGTGCCAGCAGCTTATCCCCACTATTCCCGGAAGAGACCCAGTACTTC.

This clonotype was seen repeatedly, ten times or more. This rearrangement joins TRBV27 to TRBJ2-1; the D gene is possibly TRBD2 (5 bases). CDR1 is MNHEY, CDR2 SMNVEV, per germline (reference sequence). This CDR3 contains 16 residues. V was trimmed by 2 bases and J by 0 bases, leaving 11 bases between them. The CDR3 nucleotides are TGTGCCAGCAGTTTACCCCGGACTGGCTCCTACAATGAGCAGTTCTTC. It translates to CASSLPRTGSYNEQFF.

This chain uses TRBV4-1 with TRBJ2-7; 9 bases agree with TRBD2. Losses at the gene ends were 4 bases for V and 4 bases for J; bases not matched to a gene: 5. Germline V CDR1 and CDR2: MGHRA, YSYEKL. The length of the CDR3 is 14 residues. CDR3 in DNA: TGCGCCAGCAGCCTCGGGACTAGCTGGTACGAGCAGTACTTC. It translates to CASSLGTSWYEQYF.

This clonotype has a handful of counts. This chain links TRBV29-1 with TRBJ2-2; D is unclear. The CDR3 runs 13 residues. Between the trimmed V and J ends, which lost 6 bases and 0 bases, there was a span of 8 bases. Looked up from germline, CDR1 is SQVTM and CDR2 is ANQGSEA. In DNA, the CDR3 is TGCAGCGTCGAACAACCGAACACCGGGGAGCTGTTTTTT. It yields the protein CSVEQPNTGELFF.

This clonotype was counted only a few times. The chain recombines TRBV7-6 with TRBJ1-5, with 9 bases matching TRBD1. V lost 1 base, J lost 5 bases, and 3 bases stayed unmatched. Germline CDR1 SGHVS, CDR2 FNYEAQ. The CDR3 consists of 15 residues. The CDR3 nucleotides are TGTGCCAGCAGCTTAGGGGACAGGGTAGATCAGCCCCAGCATTTT. Protein product: CASSLGDRVDQPQHF. Combining the CDR3 with reference TRBV7-6 and TRBJ1-5 gives the whole variable domain GAGVSQSPRYKVTKRGQDVALRCDPISGHVSLYWYRQALGQGPEFLTYFNYEAQQDKSGLPNDRFSAERPEGSISTLTIQRTEQRDSAMYRCASSLGDRVDQPQHFGDGTRLSIL.

This chain uses TRBV9 with TRBJ2-6; 9 nucleotides match TRBD1. Trimming removed 3 bases from V and 1 base from J; junction bases left unmatched: 2. The CDR3 extends over 16 amino acids. The germline V gene encodes CDR1 SGDLS and CDR2 YYNGEE. The CDR3 is CASSDGQGSGANVLTF. The CDR3 bases are TGTGCCAGCAGCGATGGACAGGGGTCTGGGGCCAACGTCCTGACTTTC.